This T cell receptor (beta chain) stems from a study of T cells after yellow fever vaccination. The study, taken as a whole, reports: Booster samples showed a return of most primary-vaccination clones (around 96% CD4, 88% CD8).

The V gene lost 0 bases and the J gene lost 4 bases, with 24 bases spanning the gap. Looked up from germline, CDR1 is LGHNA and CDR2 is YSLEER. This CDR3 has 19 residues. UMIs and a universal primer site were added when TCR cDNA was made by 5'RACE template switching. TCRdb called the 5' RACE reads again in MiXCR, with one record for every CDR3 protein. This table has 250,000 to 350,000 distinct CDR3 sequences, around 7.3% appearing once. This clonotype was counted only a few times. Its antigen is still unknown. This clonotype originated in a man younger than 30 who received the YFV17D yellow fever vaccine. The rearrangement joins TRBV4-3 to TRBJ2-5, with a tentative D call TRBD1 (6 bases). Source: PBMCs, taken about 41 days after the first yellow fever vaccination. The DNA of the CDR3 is TGCGCCAGCAGCCAAGAACTCCTTTCTTTGGGGGCGCTGCGAGAGACCCAGTACTTC. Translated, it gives CASSQELLSLGALRETQYF.